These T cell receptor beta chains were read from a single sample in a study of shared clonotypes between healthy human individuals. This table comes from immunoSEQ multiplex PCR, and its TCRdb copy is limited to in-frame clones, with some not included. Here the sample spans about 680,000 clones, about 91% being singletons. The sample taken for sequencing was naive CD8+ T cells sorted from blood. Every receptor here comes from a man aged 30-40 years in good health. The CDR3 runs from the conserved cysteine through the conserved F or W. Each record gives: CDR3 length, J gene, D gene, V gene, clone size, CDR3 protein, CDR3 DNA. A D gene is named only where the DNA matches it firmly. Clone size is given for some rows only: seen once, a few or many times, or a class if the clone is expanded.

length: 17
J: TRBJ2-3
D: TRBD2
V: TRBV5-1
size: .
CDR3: CASSLATSGTSTDTQYF
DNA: TGCGCCAGCAGCTTGGCGACTAGCGGTACAAGCACAGATACGCAGTATTTT

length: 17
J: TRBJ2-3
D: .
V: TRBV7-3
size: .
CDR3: CASRGSLLTQGPDTQYF
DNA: TGTGCCAGCAGAGGAAGCCTGTTGACCCAGGGGCCAGATACGCAGTATTTT

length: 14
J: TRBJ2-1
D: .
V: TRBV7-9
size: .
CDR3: CASSSERDYNEQFF
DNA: TGTGCCAGCAGCTCCGAGAGAGACTACAATGAGCAGTTCTTC

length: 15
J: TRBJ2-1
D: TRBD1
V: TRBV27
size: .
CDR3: CASSSRQGSWDEQFF
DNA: TGTGCCAGCAGTTCCCGACAGGGTTCGTGGGATGAGCAGTTCTTC

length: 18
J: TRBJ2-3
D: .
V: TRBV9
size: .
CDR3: CASSVEAGNDGSSYTQYF
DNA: TGTGCCAGCAGCGTAGAGGCGGGCAATGATGGGAGTTCTTATACGCAGTATTTT

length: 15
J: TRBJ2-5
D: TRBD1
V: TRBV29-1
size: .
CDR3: CSVEGDRALLETQYF
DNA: TGCAGCGTTGAGGGGGACAGGGCGCTTCTGGAGACCCAGTACTTC

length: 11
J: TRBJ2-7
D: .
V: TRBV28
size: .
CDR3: CASSRGTREYF
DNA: TGTGCCAGCAGTCGAGGGACCAGAGAGTACTTC

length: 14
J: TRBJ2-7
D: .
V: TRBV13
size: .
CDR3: CASSLAGTPYEQYF
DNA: TGTGCCAGCAGCTTAGCAGGGACCCCCTACGAGCAGTACTTC

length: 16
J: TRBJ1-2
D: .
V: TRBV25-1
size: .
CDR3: CASSDMLGGIAYGYTF
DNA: TGTGCCAGCAGTGATATGTTGGGGGGCATCGCCTATGGCTACACCTTC

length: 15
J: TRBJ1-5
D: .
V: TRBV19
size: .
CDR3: CASSPGWGSNQPQHF
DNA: TGTGCCAGTAGTCCGGGGTGGGGTAGCAATCAGCCCCAGCATTTT

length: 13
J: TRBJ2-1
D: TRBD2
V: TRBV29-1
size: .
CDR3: CSERLAGSYEQFF
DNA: TGCAGCGAGAGACTAGCGGGATCTTATGAGCAGTTCTTC

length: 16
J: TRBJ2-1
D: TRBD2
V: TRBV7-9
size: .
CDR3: CASSPWTSGAYNEQFF
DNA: TGTGCCAGCAGCCCCTGGACTAGCGGAGCCTACAATGAGCAGTTCTTC

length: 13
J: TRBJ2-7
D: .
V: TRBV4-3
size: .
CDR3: CASSQWTAYEQYF
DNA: TGCGCCAGCAGCCAATGGACAGCCTACGAGCAGTACTTC

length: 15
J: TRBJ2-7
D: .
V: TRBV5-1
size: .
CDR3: CASSLFGRAMDEQYF
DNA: TGCGCCAGCAGCTTGTTTGGCAGGGCGATGGACGAGCAGTACTTC

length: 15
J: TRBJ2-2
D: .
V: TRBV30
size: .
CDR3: CAWSVLRAYTGELFF
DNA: TGTGCCTGGAGTGTACTAAGGGCTTACACCGGGGAGCTGTTTTTT

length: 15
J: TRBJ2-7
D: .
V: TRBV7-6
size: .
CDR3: CASSPTGRVSYEQYF
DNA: TGTGCCAGCAGCCCCACAGGCAGGGTTTCCTACGAGCAGTACTTC

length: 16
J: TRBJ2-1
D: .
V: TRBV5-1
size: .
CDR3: CASSLVQGSSYNEQFF
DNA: TGCGCCAGCAGCTTGGTACAGGGTAGCTCCTACAATGAGCAGTTCTTC

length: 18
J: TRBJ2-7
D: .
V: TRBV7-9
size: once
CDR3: CASSFGLATPTFAYEQYF
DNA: TGTGCCAGCAGCTTTGGGCTAGCGACCCCAACCTTTGCCTACGAGCAGTACTTC

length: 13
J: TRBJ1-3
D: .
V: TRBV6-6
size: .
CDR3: CASWGAVGNTIYF
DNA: TGTGCCAGCTGGGGGGCGGTAGGAAACACCATATATTTT

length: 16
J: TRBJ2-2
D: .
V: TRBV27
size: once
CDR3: CASTRSGGLNTGELFF
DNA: TGTGCCAGCACCAGAAGCGGAGGCTTGAACACCGGGGAGCTGTTTTTT

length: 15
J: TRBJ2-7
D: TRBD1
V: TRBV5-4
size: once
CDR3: CASSSSRDRDYEQYF
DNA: TGTGCCAGCAGCTCAAGCCGGGACAGAGACTACGAGCAGTACTTC

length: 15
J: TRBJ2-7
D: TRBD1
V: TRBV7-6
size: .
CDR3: CASSPSTGVPYEQYF
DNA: TGTGCCAGCAGCCCTTCGACAGGGGTTCCCTACGAGCAGTACTTC

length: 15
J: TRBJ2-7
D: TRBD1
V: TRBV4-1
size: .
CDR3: CASSQSPGQSYEQYF
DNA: TGCGCCAGCAGCCAAAGTCCGGGACAGTCGTACGAGCAGTACTTC

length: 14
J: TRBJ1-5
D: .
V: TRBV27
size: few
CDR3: CASKPQGTNQPQHF
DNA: TGTGCCAGCAAACCACAGGGTACCAATCAGCCCCAGCATTTT

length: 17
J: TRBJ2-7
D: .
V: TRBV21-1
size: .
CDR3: CASSKDKGNRASHEQYF
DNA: TGTGCCAGCAGCAAAGATAAGGGGAACAGAGCTAGCCACGAGCAGTACTTC

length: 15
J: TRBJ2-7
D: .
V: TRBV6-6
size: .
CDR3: CASSYRAGESYEQYF
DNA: TGTGCCAGCAGTTACCGGGCAGGGGAGTCCTACGAGCAGTACTTC

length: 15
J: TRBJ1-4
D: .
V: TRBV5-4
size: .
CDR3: CASSPGGAPSEKLFF
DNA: TGTGCCAGCAGCCCCGGAGGGGCACCTAGTGAAAAACTGTTTTTT

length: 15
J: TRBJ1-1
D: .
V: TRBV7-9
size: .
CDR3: CASSLIVDLNTEAFF
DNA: TGTGCCAGCAGCTTAATAGTTGATTTGAACACTGAAGCTTTCTTT

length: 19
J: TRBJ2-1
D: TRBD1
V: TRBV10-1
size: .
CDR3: CASSGGTGGRASPYNEQFF
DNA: TGCGCCAGCAGTGGGGGGACAGGGGGTCGAGCGTCTCCCTACAATGAGCAGTTCTTC

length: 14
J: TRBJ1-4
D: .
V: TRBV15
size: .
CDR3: CATSRPFKGEKLFF
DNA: TGTGCCACCAGCAGGCCTTTTAAGGGTGAAAAACTGTTTTTT

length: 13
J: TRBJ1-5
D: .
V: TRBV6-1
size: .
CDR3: CASNQWVDQPQHF
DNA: TGTGCCAGCAACCAGTGGGTGGATCAGCCCCAGCATTTT

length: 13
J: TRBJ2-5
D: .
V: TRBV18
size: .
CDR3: CASSEDNQETQYF
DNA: TGTGCCAGCTCAGAAGACAACCAAGAGACCCAGTACTTC

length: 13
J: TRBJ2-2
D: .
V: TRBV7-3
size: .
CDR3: CASSILNTGELFF
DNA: TGTGCCAGCAGCATCCTAAACACCGGGGAGCTGTTTTTT

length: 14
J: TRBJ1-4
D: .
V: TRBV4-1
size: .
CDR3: CASSPQLGHEKLFF
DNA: TGCGCCAGCAGCCCCCAGTTGGGGCATGAAAAACTGTTTTTT

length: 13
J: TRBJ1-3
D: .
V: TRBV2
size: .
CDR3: CASNPGPGNTIYF
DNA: TGTGCCAGCAATCCGGGACCTGGAAACACCATATATTTT

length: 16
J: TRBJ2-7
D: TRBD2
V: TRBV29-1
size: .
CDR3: CSVEGVGAGDPYEQYF
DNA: TGCAGCGTTGAAGGGGTAGGTGCGGGAGACCCCTACGAGCAGTACTTC

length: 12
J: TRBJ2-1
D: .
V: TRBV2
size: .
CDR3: CASSDNPNEQFF
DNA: TGTGCCAGCAGTGACAACCCCAATGAGCAGTTCTTC

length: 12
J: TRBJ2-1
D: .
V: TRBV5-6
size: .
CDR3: CASSSTYNEQFF
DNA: TGTGCCAGCAGCTCGACCTACAATGAGCAGTTCTTC

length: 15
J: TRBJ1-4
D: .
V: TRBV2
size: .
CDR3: CASRGERMRDEKLFF
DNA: TGTGCCAGCAGGGGGGAGCGGATGAGGGATGAAAAACTGTTTTTT

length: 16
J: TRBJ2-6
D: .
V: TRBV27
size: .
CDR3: CASSLVRGAGANVLTF
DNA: TGTGCCAGCAGTTTAGTGAGGGGTGCGGGGGCCAACGTCCTGACTTTC

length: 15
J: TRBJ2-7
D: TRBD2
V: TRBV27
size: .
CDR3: CASSFASGVSYEQYF
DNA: TGTGCCAGCAGTTTTGCCAGCGGGGTCTCCTACGAGCAGTACTTC

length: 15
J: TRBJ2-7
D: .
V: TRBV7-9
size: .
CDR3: CASSQDRHSTYEQYF
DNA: TGCGCCAGCAGCCAAGATCGGCACTCAACCTACGAGCAGTACTTC

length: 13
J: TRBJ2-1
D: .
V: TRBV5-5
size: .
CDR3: CASSLAQVNEQFF
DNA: TGTGCCAGCAGCTTGGCGCAGGTCAATGAGCAGTTCTTC

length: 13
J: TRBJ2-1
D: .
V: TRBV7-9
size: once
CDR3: CASMGSIYNEQFF
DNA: TGTGCCAGCATGGGCTCCATATACAATGAGCAGTTCTTC

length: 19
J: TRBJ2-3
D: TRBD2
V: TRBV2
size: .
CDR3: CASSPDRALAGAFTDTQYF
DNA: TGTGCCAGCAGTCCGGACAGGGCGCTAGCGGGAGCATTCACAGATACGCAGTATTTT

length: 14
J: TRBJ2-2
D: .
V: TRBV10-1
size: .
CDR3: CASSEPGSSGELFF
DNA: TGCGCCAGCAGTGAGCCCGGGTCTTCCGGGGAGCTGTTTTTT

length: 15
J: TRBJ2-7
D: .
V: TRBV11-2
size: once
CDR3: CASSRWTGSWYEQYF
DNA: TGTGCCAGCAGCCGATGGACCGGGAGCTGGTACGAGCAGTACTTC

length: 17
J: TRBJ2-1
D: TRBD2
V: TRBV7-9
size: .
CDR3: CASSLSGLAGRGNEQFF
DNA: TGTGCCAGCAGCTTATCCGGCCTAGCGGGAAGGGGCAATGAGCAGTTCTTC

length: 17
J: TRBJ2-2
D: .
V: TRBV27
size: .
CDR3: CASSFRSPGVRGWELFF
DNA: TGTGCCAGCAGTTTTCGGAGTCCGGGAGTGAGGGGATGGGAGCTGTTTTTT

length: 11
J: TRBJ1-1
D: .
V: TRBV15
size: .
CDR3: CRACRNTEAFF
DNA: TGTCGGGCGTGTAGGAACACTGAAGCTTTCTTT

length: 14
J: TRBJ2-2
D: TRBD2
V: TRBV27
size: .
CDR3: CASSLFGGTGELFF
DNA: TGTGCCAGCAGTTTGTTCGGGGGGACCGGGGAGCTGTTTTTT

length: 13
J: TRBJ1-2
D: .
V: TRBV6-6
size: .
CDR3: CASKAGANYGYTF
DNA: TGTGCCAGCAAAGCAGGGGCCAACTATGGCTACACCTTC

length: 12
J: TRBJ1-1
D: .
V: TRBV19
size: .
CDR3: CASRFNFGEAFF
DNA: TGTGCCAGTAGGTTTAATTTCGGCGAAGCTTTCTTT

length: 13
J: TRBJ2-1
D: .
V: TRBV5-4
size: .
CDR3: CASTGLTSNEQFF
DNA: TGTGCCAGCACCGGACTTACCAGTAATGAGCAGTTCTTC

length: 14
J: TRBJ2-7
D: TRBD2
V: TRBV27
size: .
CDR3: CASSGTRDSYEQYF
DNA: TGTGCCAGCAGTGGGACTAGGGACTCCTACGAGCAGTACTTC

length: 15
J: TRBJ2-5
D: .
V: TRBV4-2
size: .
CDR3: CASTQDGLLGETQYF
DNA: TGTGCCAGCACCCAGGACGGACTACTCGGAGAGACCCAGTACTTC

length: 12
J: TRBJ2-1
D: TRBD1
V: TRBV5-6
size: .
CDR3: CASSWGTGESIF
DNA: TGTGCCAGCAGCTGGGGGACAGGGGAAAGTATCTTC

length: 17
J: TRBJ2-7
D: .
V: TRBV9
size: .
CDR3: CASSVVLRRGSGYEQYF
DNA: TGTGCCAGCAGCGTAGTATTGAGGAGGGGCAGTGGCTACGAGCAGTACTTC

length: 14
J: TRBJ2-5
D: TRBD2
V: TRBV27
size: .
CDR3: CASSARLASETQYF
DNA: TGTGCCAGCAGCGCCAGACTAGCTTCAGAGACCCAGTACTTC